The next 25 T cell receptor beta chains were all read from a single sample in a study of T cells in Graves' hyperthyroidism and ophthalmopathy. What was amplified from RNA transcripts were TCR beta CDR3 regions. The primer set for the first-round RT-PCR of the TCR CDR3 was HTBI. A single record per CDR3 protein comes from TCRdb applying MiXCR to the multiplex PCR reads. The profile shows under 400,000 distinct CDR3 sequences, 15% to 17% of them singletons. The sequencing sample was made of blood. Receptors were obtained from a woman between 18 and 29 years old with Graves' hyperthyroidism that later progressed to Graves' ophthalmopathy.

This clonotype has more than one count but fewer than ten. This sequence joins TRBV2 and TRBJ2-7; D is perhaps TRBD1 (6 bases). The CDR3 is 14 amino acids. From germline, CDR1 is SNHLY and CDR2 FYNNEI. V was pared by 8 bases and J by 2 bases, with 16 bases between. The CDR3 loop is CASRSTGHAYEQYF. CDR3 DNA: TGTGCCAGCCGATCCACAGGGCACGCCTACGAGCAGTACTTC.

The chain employs TRBV11-2 and TRBJ2-1; 9 nucleotides align to TRBD2. This CDR3 is built from 17 residues. The junction had 10 bases not matched to a gene; V was cut back by 1 base and J by 6 bases. The germline V gene encodes CDR1 SGHAT and CDR2 FQNNGV. CDR3 in amino acids: CASSLALAGGLGNEQFF. DNA of the CDR3: TGTGCCAGCAGCTTAGCACTAGCGGGTGGGCTGGGCAATGAGCAGTTCTTC.

This clonotype has a count of ten or more. V usage is TRBV28 and J usage is TRBJ2-7, with 10 positions matching TRBD2. This CDR3 has 17 amino acids. With 7 bases clipped from V and 3 bases from J, the junction kept 15 bases outside the gene matches. CDR1 is MDHEN and CDR2 is SYDVKM in the germline V gene. This CDR3 reads CASTPSPGLASNYEQYF. CDR3 nucleotides: TGTGCCAGCACCCCGTCTCCGGGACTAGCGTCTAACTACGAGCAGTACTTC.

This chain links TRBV6-2 or TRBV6-3 with TRBJ1-1, with 7 bases matching TRBD1. The CDR3 runs 14 residues. Germline CDR1 MNHEY, CDR2 SVGEGT. Trimming took 6 bases from V and 6 from J; bases not matched to a gene: 10. The CDR3 nucleotides read TGTGCCAGCAGCGAGGGGGCGCAGGGCGCTGAAGCTTTCTTT. Protein sequence: CASSEGAQGAEAFF.

This clonotype was counted only a few times. The chain has TRBV6-2 or TRBV6-3 and TRBJ2-6; D possibly corresponds to TRBD1 (7 bases). Trimming removed 5 bases at V and 2 bases at J, with 10 bases between. Germline CDR1 reads MNHEY; CDR2 reads SVGEGT. The length of the CDR3 is 15 residues. The CDR3 coding sequence is TGTGCCAGCAGTACCAGGGGGGCTGGGGCCAACGTCCTGACTTTC. It specifies CASSTRGAGANVLTF.

This clonotype was seen only a few times. The chain uses TRBV28 and TRBJ2-3, with 10 bases identical to TRBD2. This CDR3 is 16 amino acids long. Germline V lookup: CDR1 MDHEN, CDR2 SYDVKM. DNA of the CDR3: TGTGGAGTGTTTAGATCTAGCGGGAGTAGCACAGATACGCAGTATTTT. Its translation is CGVFRSSGSSTDTQYF.

This clonotype was picked up many times. J is TRBJ2-7 and V is TRBV28; D is possibly TRBD2 (6 bases). Trimming cost V 5 bases and J 5 bases, with 25 bases left between them. Germline CDR1 reads MDHEN; CDR2 reads SYDVKM. The CDR3 sequence is 17 residues long. The CDR3 protein is CASSPARGLGGRDEQYF. CDR3 bases: TGTGCCAGCAGTCCCGCGCGGGGACTTGGGGGTCGGGACGAGCAGTACTTC. Looking up the rest from reference TRBV28 and TRBJ2-7 gives the full variable domain: DVKVTQSSRYLVKRTGEKVFLECVQDMDHENMFWYRQDPGLGLRLIYFSYDVKMKEKGDIPEGYSVSREKKERFSLILESASTNQTSMYLCASSPARGLGGRDEQYFGPGTRLTVT.

This clonotype was counted between two and nine times. The V call is TRBV6-1, the J call TRBJ1-5; D is uncertain. Trimming stripped 4 bases from V and 4 bases from J, with 8 bases between. In germline, CDR1 is MNHNS, CDR2 SASEGT. CDR3 length equals 13 residues. The DNA for the CDR3 is TGTGCCAGCAGTGTGGTGAGAAATCAGCCCCAGCATTTT. Its protein is CASSVVRNQPQHF.

The rearrangement links TRBV9 to TRBJ1-2, with D uncertain. The germline CDR1 and CDR2 sequences are SGDLS and YYNGEE. The CDR3 has 14 residues. V gave up 0 bases and J gave up 0 bases, with 6 bases separating them. CDR3 DNA sequence: TGTGCCAGCAGCGTAGATGCGGCTAACTATGGCTACACCTTC. Residues: CASSVDAANYGYTF.

This clonotype appeared a few times. The chain is built from TRBV30 and TRBJ2-2; 12 nucleotides match TRBD2. After removal of 3 bases from V and 5 bases from J, the junction contained 10 bases not matched to a gene. CDR1 and CDR2 (germline): GTSNPN, SVGIG (reference sequence). The CDR3 length is 17 residues. This CDR3 reads CAWRATSGSLRTGELFF. CDR3 in DNA: TGTGCCTGGAGGGCGACTAGCGGGAGTTTGAGGACCGGGGAGCTGTTTTTT.

The chain has TRBV28 and TRBJ1-4; D may be TRBD1 (5 bases). Trimming took 7 bases from V and 8 from J, leaving 23 bases between them. This CDR3 contains 16 residues. Germline values: CDR1 MDHEN, CDR2 SYDVKM. CDR3 in amino acids: CASTYDRVLVGEKLFF. Written as DNA, the CDR3 is TGTGCCAGCACCTATGACAGAGTCTTGGTCGGAGAAAAACTGTTTTTT.

This clonotype was detected ten times or more. The rearrangement joins TRBV5-1 to TRBJ2-7; 11 bases are a match to TRBD2. V trimming: 5 bases; J trimming: 2 bases; junction bases outside the gene matches: 3. The CDR3 loop spans 14 amino acids. Germline loops: CDR1 SGHRS, CDR2 YFSETQ. The CDR3 DNA reads TGCGCCAGCAGGGTAGCGGGAGGGCCCTACGAGCAGTACTTC. Amino acid sequence: CASRVAGGPYEQYF.

The chain is built from TRBV20-1 and TRBJ1-1; D gene uncertain. V was clipped by 0 bases and J by 0 bases, with 5 bases between them. Per the germline V gene, CDR1 is DFQATT and CDR2 is SNEGSKA (reference sequence). CDR3 length: 13 residues. Here the CDR3 DNA reads TGCAGTGCTAGAGAGGACCTGAACACTGAAGCTTTCTTT. The encoded protein is CSAREDLNTEAFF.

This clonotype turned up a few times. This chain joins TRBV10-3 and TRBJ1-2; the D gene is possibly TRBD1 (5 bases). Per germline, CDR1 ENHRY and CDR2 SYGVKD. The germline V and J ends were trimmed by 4 bases and 4 bases, with 10 bases remaining between them. CDR3 length: 13 residues. CDR3 coding DNA: TGTGCCATCAGTGCCAAGCAGGGCTATGGCTACACCTTC. It yields the protein CAISAKQGYGYTF.

In this sample, this clonotype turned up a few times. This chain joins TRBV30 and TRBJ2-2; D gene ambiguous. V lost 1 base to trimming and J lost 0 bases, with 6 bases between them. CDR3 size: 14 residues. CDR1 is GTSNPN and CDR2 is SVGIG in the germline V gene (reference sequence). CDR3 region: CAWSEIPNTGELFF. As DNA, the CDR3 is TGTGCCTGGAGTGAGATTCCGAACACCGGGGAGCTGTTTTTT.

This clonotype has ten or more counts. This chain uses TRBV30 with TRBJ2-1, with D possibly TRBD1 on 5 matching bases. CDR3 length: 17 amino acids. The germline CDR1 and CDR2 sequences are GTSNPN and SVGIG (reference sequence). V was shortened by 2 bases and J by 6 bases, with 23 bases between the two germline ends. This CDR3 is CAWSRNRPDRLSNEQFF. CDR3 bases: TGTGCCTGGAGTAGGAACAGGCCCGACCGCCTTTCCAATGAGCAGTTCTTC.

This clonotype was counted a few times. The J gene is TRBJ1-1, the V gene TRBV5-8; TRBD1 might be the D (5 bases). V was pared by 4 bases and J by 1 base, with 23 bases between. CDR3 size: 18 residues. Per germline, CDR1 SGHTS and CDR2 YDEGEE. The CDR3 DNA reads TGTGCCAGCAGCATGGGGGGGGGGTACGTATCCCAGAACACTGAAGCTTTCTTT. It yields the protein CASSMGGGYVSQNTEAFF.

This clonotype occurred many times. The chain couples TRBV12-3 or TRBV12-4 to TRBJ1-5, with 8 bases that match TRBD1. CDR3 length: 16 residues. With V trimmed by 0 bases and J by 6 bases, 7 bases remained unmatched. CDR3 sequence (DNA): TGTGCCAGCAGTTTAGCGCAAGACAGGGGAAGTCAGCCCCAGCATTTT. Translating gives CASSLAQDRGSQPQHF.

In this sample, this clonotype turned up many times. The chain has TRBV10-3 and TRBJ2-5; D is uncertain. V was shortened by 0 bases and J by 0 bases, with 5 bases between the two germline ends. Germline V CDR1 and CDR2: ENHRY, SYGVKD. This CDR3 has 14 amino acids. CDR3 coding DNA: TGTGCCATCAGTGAGTCGGGCTACCAAGAGACCCAGTACTTC. Protein sequence: CAISESGYQETQYF.

The table lists this clonotype with many counts. The rearrangement joins TRBV27 to TRBJ1-2; 8 bases map to TRBD1. The V gene end was trimmed by 7 bases and the J gene end by 8 bases; junction bases not matched to a gene: 12. The CDR3 covers 14 residues. Germline loops: CDR1 MNHEY, CDR2 SMNVEV (reference sequence). The CDR3 coding sequence is TGTGCCAGCACCTCCGGACAGGGAGGACGAGGCTACACCTTC. Translated: CASTSGQGGRGYTF.

In its sample, this clonotype was seen many times. The rearrangement joins TRBV2 to TRBJ2-1, with 7 nucleotides matching TRBD1. This CDR3 contains 13 residues. Trimming cost V 8 bases and J 9 bases; bases outside gene matches: 10. CDR1 and CDR2 from the germline V gene are SNHLY and FYNNEI. The DNA for the CDR3 is TGTGCCAGCCTGGTAGATCCAGGGGGTGAGCAGTTCTTC. It codes for CASLVDPGGEQFF.

The table lists this clonotype with many counts. The rearrangement links TRBV6-1 to TRBJ1-5, with D possibly being TRBD1 (6 bases). In germline, CDR1 is MNHNS, CDR2 SASEGT. The CDR3 contains 15 residues. V was trimmed by 6 bases and J by 5 bases, leaving 17 bases between them. The CDR3, as DNA: TGTGCCAGCAGCCTACGGGGACAAGGGCATCAGCCCCAGCATTTT. As protein: CASSLRGQGHQPQHF.

This clonotype was observed many times. The chain recombines TRBV3-1 with TRBJ2-7, with D possibly matching TRBD2 (5 bases). Germline V gene sequence: CDR1 LGHDT, CDR2 YNNKEL (reference sequence). Trimming removed 1 base from V and 2 bases from J, with 9 bases in between. The CDR3 spans 14 residues. The CDR3 sequence: CASSQGEPTYEQYF. The CDR3 nucleotides read TGTGCCAGCAGCCAAGGGGAGCCAACCTACGAGCAGTACTTC.

This clonotype was counted many times. The chain joins TRBV11-3 to TRBJ2-1, with 10 bases that match TRBD2. This CDR3 is 15 amino acids long. The J segment lost 6 bases and the V segment lost 1 base, leaving 3 bases of the junction unmatched. The germline V gene encodes CDR1 SGHNT and CDR2 YENEEA. The CDR3 sequence: CASSLGTSGANEQFF. In DNA, the CDR3 is TGTGCCAGCAGCTTAGGGACTAGCGGAGCCAATGAGCAGTTCTTC. Full variable domain (missing parts from reference TRBV11-3 and TRBJ2-1): EAGVVQSPRYKIIEKKQPVAFWCNPISGHNTLYWYLQNLGQGPELLIRYENEEAVDDSQLPKDRFSAERLKGVDSTLKIQPAELGDSAVYLCASSLGTSGANEQFFGPGTRLTVL.

There are a few counts of this clonotype. The chain joins TRBV11-3 to TRBJ2-1, with 9 positions matching TRBD2. The CDR3 runs 13 residues. Unmatched junction bases numbered 9, after V lost 8 bases and J lost 10 bases. CDR1 and CDR2 (germline): SGHNT, YENEEA. CDR3 sequence reads: CASGSGRKGEQFF. As DNA, the CDR3 is TGTGCCAGCGGGAGCGGGAGGAAGGGGGAGCAGTTCTTC.